These 15 T cell receptor beta chains originate from one sample sequenced in a study of T cell responses to AZD1222 COVID-19 vaccine. This table comes from immunoSEQ multiplex PCR, and its TCRdb copy is limited to in-frame clones, with some not included. The sample lists around 160,000 clones, 85% to 95% occurring once. The sequences come from peripheral blood, collected on day 0 of AZD1222 vaccination. The receptors derive from an adult in good health.

J is TRBJ2-4 and V is TRBV6-4; the D is unclear. V lost 11 bases and J lost 3, with 14 bases in between. The CDR3 totals 13 residues. The germline gives CDR1 MRHNA, CDR2 SNTAGT. CDR3 loop: CAPGWHFKNIQYF. CDR3 coding DNA: TGTGCCCCCGGGTGGCATTTCAAAAACATTCAGTACTTC.

This chain connects TRBV24-1 to TRBJ2-2, with 7 bases identical to TRBD1. Germline-derived CDR1 and CDR2 are KGHDR and SFDVKD. The CDR3 sequence is 18 residues long. With 3 bases clipped from V and 7 bases from J, the junction kept 16 bases outside the gene matches. CDR3 DNA sequence: TGTGCCACCAGTGATGACAGGGCAGAAAGGGACAGTGGCGGGGAGCTGTTTTTT. It specifies CATSDDRAERDSGGELFF.

A few counts support this clone. The chain recombines TRBV5-1 with TRBJ2-7; the D is unclear. Germline lookup yields CDR1 SGHRS and CDR2 YFSETQ. This CDR3 has 14 residues. The ends were cut back, 0 bases at V and 0 bases at J, with 7 bases in the middle. The DNA for the CDR3 is TGCGCCAGCAGCTTGGTAACAGACTCCTACGAGCAGTACTTC. This gives the protein CASSLVTDSYEQYF.

The chain joins TRBV5-5 to TRBJ2-2; D possibly corresponds to TRBD1 (6 bases). The CDR3 spans 15 residues. Germline-derived CDR1 and CDR2 are SGHKS and YYEKEE (reference sequence). V was cut by 2 bases and J by 3 bases, with 11 bases left in between. CDR3 sequence (DNA): TGTGCCAGCAGCTTCCGGGACACCTACACCGGGGAGCTGTTTTTT. Its translation: CASSFRDTYTGELFF.

The chain couples TRBV20-1 to TRBJ2-7; D gene uncertain. The CDR3 totals 13 residues. With 6 bases removed from V and 7 bases from J, the gap between germline ends came to 19 bases. Germline CDR1 and CDR2: DFQATT and SNEGSKA (reference sequence). In DNA, the CDR3 is TGCAGTGCCAGTCACCCCACGGTTGGAGAGCAGTACTTC. Its translation is CSASHPTVGEQYF.

This chain joins TRBV19 and TRBJ1-1; D not resolved. Germline CDR1 LNHDA, CDR2 SQIVND (reference sequence). V shed 3 bases and J shed 10 bases, with 9 bases lying between them. The CDR3 length is 11 residues. This chain's CDR3 is CASSIKTVAFF. DNA for the CDR3: TGTGCCAGTAGTATCAAGACCGTAGCTTTCTTT. Based on the CDR3 plus reference TRBV19 and TRBJ1-1, the full variable domain is DGGITQSPKYLFRKEGQNVTLSCEQNLNHDAMYWYRQDPGQGLRLIYYSQIVNDFQKGDIAEGYSVSREKKESFPLTVTSAQKNPTAFYLCASSIKTVAFFGQGTRLTVV.

V usage is TRBV18 and J usage is TRBJ1-4, with 8 bases identical to TRBD1. Germline assignment: CDR1 KGHSH and CDR2 LQKENI. The CDR3 length is 17 residues. V dropped 4 bases and J dropped 7; count of bases not matched to a gene: 14. The CDR3 region is CASSRSPSGGGIEKLFF. CDR3 DNA: TGTGCCAGCTCACGATCTCCATCAGGGGGCGGAATTGAAAAACTGTTTTTT.

V and J are TRBV11-1 and TRBJ2-7; D ambiguous. The CDR3 is 13 amino acids. Between the trimmed V and J ends, which lost 1 base and 6 bases, there was a span of 10 bases. Germline assignment: CDR1 SGHAT and CDR2 FQDESV (reference sequence). In DNA form, the CDR3 reads TGTGCCAGCAGCTTAGAAGGCAGGCTCGAGCAGTACTTC. It translates to CASSLEGRLEQYF. Drawing the rest from reference TRBV11-1 and TRBJ2-7, the complete variable domain is EAEVAQSPRYKITEKSQAVAFWCDPISGHATLYWYRQILGQGPELLVQFQDESVVDDSQLPKDRFSAERLKGVDSTLKIQPAELGDSAMYLCASSLEGRLEQYFGPGTRLTVT.

The rearrangement uses TRBV5-1 and TRBJ2-7, with D possibly called TRBD1 or TRBD2 (5 bases each). This CDR3 has 14 residues. The V and J ends lost 3 bases and 7 bases respectively, with 17 bases between them. Per the germline V gene, CDR1 is SGHRS and CDR2 is YFSETQ. The CDR3 is CASSWDVGRGEQYF. The CDR3 DNA follows: TGCGCCAGCAGCTGGGATGTGGGACGAGGTGAGCAGTACTTC.

A note on this clone: The DNA is omitted, as the CDR3 cannot be located on it reliably, and the CDR3 follows TCRdb's listing. The V and J genes are TRBV27 and TRBJ1-1; whether TRBD1, the table's D call, matches the DNA was not checked. A total of 15 residues make up the CDR3, ends included. CDR1 is MNHEY, CDR2 SMNVEV, per germline (reference sequence). CDR3 sequence reads: CASSSSTPANTEAFF.

This clone has only one observation. V and J are TRBV5-1 and TRBJ2-5; 9 bases match TRBD1. J was trimmed by 4 bases and V by 1 base; bases with no gene match: 5. The CDR3 contains 15 residues. Germline V lookup: CDR1 SGHRS, CDR2 YFSETQ. Here the CDR3 reads CASSLQTGGGETQYF. The CDR3 DNA reads TGCGCCAGCAGCTTGCAGACAGGGGGAGGAGAGACCCAGTACTTC.

J is TRBJ2-3 and V is TRBV9, with 12 bases aligning to TRBD2. The ends lost 3 bases at V and 4 bases at J; junction bases unmatched: 9. This CDR3 has 17 amino acids. The germline V gene has CDR1 SGDLS and CDR2 YYNGEE. The CDR3 here is CASSARLAGEEADTQYF. As DNA, the CDR3 is TGTGCCAGCAGCGCCCGACTAGCGGGAGAGGAAGCAGATACGCAGTATTTT.

The V call is TRBV6-5, the J call TRBJ2-3, with D uncertain. Trimming left V 8 bases short and J 0 bases short, with 6 bases between. CDR1 is MNHEY and CDR2 is SVGAGI in the germline V gene. CDR3 length: 12 amino acids. The CDR3 DNA is TGTGCCAGCGCCAGAAGCACAGATACGCAGTATTTT. Protein sequence: CASARSTDTQYF.

The V and J genes are TRBV7-8 and TRBJ2-6; D gene unclear. Trimming shortened V by 5 bases and J by 0 bases, and 8 bases separated the two germline ends. Germline CDR1 and CDR2: SGHVS and FQNEAQ. CDR3 length: 15 residues. CDR3 bases: TGTGCCAGCAGCGCCGGCCGCTCTGGGGCCAACGTCCTGACTTTC. Translation gives CASSAGRSGANVLTF.

This chain connects TRBV18 to TRBJ2-3; D uncertain. Trimming cost V 1 base and J 4 bases, with 9 bases left between them. CDR3 length: 14 amino acids. Germline CDR1 KGHSH, CDR2 LQKENI. CDR3 DNA sequence: TGTGCCAGCTCACCACTCGGCAGATCAGATACGCAGTATTTT. It translates to CASSPLGRSDTQYF.